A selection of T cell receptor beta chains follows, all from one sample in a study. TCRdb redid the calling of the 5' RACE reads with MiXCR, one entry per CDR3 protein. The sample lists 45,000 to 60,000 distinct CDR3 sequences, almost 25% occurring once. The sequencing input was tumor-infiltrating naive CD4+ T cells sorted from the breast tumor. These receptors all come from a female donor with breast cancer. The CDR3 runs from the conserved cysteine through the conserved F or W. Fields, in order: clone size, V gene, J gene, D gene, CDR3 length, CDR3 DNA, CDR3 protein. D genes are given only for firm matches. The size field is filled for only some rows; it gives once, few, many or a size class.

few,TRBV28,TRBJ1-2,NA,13,TGTGCCAGCAGAGAAGCAGGGACCCATGGCTACACCTTC,CASREAGTHGYTF
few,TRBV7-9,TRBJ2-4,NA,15,TGTGCCAGCAGCTTACCGGTGGAAGCCAAAAACATTCAGTACTTC,CASSLPVEAKNIQYF
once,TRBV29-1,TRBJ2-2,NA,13,TGCAGCGTTGGGGCGACAACGGGCGGGGAGCTGTTTTTT,CSVGATTGGELFF
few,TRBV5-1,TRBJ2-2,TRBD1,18,TGCGCCAGCAGCTTGGGGCTGACAGGGGGCAGCCCCGGCGGGGAGCTGTTTTTT,CASSLGLTGGSPGGELFF
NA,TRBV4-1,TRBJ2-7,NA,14,TGCGCCAGCAGCCAAGGACTTCGTTCCTACGAGCAGTACTTC,CASSQGLRSYEQYF
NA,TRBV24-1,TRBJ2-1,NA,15,TGTGCCACCAGTGATTACACAGTGCCTTACAATGAGCAGTTCTTC,CATSDYTVPYNEQFF
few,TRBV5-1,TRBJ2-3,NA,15,TGCGCCAGCGGGGGCGAGGTGGATAGCACAGATACGCAGTATTTT,CASGGEVDSTDTQYF
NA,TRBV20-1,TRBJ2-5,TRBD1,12,TGCAGTGCTCCCGGACAGGGGGCGACCCAGTACTTC,CSAPGQGATQYF
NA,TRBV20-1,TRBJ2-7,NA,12,TGCAGTGCTAGCTCTATTAGGGTCGGGCAGTACTTC,CSASSIRVGQYF
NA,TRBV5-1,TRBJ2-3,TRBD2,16,TGCGCCAGCAGCTTGACACCCCTAGCGGGAGGTGATGAGCAGTATTTT,CASSLTPLAGGDEQYF
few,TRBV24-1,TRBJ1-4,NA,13,TGTGCCACCAACTCTGGGACTAATGAAAAACTGTTTTTT,CATNSGTNEKLFF
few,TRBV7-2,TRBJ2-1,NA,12,TGTGCCAGCAGCCCCGGAACTAGTATTCAGTTCTTC,CASSPGTSIQFF
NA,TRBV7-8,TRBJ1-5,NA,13,TGTGCCAGCAGCCAGAGCCGGGACGCTTGGGCGCGTTTT,CASSQSRDAWARF
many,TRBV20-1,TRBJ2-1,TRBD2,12,TGCAGTGCTACTAGCGGGAGCAATGAGCAGTTCTTC,CSATSGSNEQFF
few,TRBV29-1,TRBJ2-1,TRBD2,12,TGCAGCGGGGAGGGCCGGTACAATGAGCAGTTCTTC,CSGEGRYNEQFF
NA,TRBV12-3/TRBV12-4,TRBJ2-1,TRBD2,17,TGTGCCAGCAGTCGCACCGGGACTAGCGGGAAGTACAATGAGCAGTTCTTC,CASSRTGTSGKYNEQFF
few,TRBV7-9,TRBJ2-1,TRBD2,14,TGTGCCAGCAGAGCGGCGGGAGGTTTAAATGAGCAGTTCTTC,CASRAAGGLNEQFF
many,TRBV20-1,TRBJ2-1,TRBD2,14,TGCAGTGCTGCAGGGACTAGCGGGAAATTGGAGCAGTTCTTC,CSAAGTSGKLEQFF
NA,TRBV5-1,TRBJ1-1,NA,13,TGCGCCAGCAGCTTGGAAGGTAGAGCTGAAGCTTTCTTT,CASSLEGRAEAFF
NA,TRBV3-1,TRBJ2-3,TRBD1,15,TGTGCCAGCAGCCAAGATGGGGACAGGGGAGATACACAGTATTTT,CASSQDGDRGDTQYF
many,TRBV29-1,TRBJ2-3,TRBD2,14,TGCAGCGTTAGACTAGCGGGACCCACAGATACGCAGTATTTT,CSVRLAGPTDTQYF
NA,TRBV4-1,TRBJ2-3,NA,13,TGCGCCAGCAGCCGGCAGACAGCAGATACGCAGTATTTT,CASSRQTADTQYF
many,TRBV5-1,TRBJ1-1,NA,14,TGCGCCAGCAGCTTGACAGGACTTAACACTGAAGCTTTCTTT,CASSLTGLNTEAFF
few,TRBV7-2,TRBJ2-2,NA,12,TGTGCCAGCAGCTTCTATTTCGGGGAGCTGTTTTTT,CASSFYFGELFF
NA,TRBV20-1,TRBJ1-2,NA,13,TGCAGTGGACCAGACGGAGCTAACTATGGCTACACCTTC,CSGPDGANYGYTF
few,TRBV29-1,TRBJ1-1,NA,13,TGCAGCGTCACAGGGTCTTTCGACACTGAAGCTTTCTTT,CSVTGSFDTEAFF
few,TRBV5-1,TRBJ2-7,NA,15,TGCGCCAGCAGCTTGGTCGTCGGCAGTTACTACGAGCAGTACTTC,CASSLVVGSYYEQYF
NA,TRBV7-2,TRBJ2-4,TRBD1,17,TGTGCCAGCAGCCCCGGGACAGGGGTCCGAGCCAAAAACATTCAGTACTTC,CASSPGTGVRAKNIQYF
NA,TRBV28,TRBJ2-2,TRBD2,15,TGTGCCAGCAGTCCACGACCAGCGGGAGCCGGGGAGCTGTTTTTT,CASSPRPAGAGELFF
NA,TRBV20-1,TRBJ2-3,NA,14,TGCAGTGCTCCCCCCGTCATAGGTGTAGATACGCAGTATTTT,CSAPPVIGVDTQYF
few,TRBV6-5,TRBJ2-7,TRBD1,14,TGTGCCAGCAGCCGGACAGGGGGTTCCTACGAGCAGTACTTC,CASSRTGGSYEQYF